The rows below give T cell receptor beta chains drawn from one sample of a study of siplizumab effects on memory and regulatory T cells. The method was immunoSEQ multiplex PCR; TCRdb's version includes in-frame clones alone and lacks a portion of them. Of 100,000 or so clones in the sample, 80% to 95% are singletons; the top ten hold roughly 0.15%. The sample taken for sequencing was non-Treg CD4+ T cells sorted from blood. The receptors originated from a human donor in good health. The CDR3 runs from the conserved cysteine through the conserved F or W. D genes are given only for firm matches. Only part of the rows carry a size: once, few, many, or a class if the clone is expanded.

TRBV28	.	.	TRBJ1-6	TGTGCCAGCAGTCCTTGGGCCCTAGACAGTCGGAATTCACCCCTCCACTTT	CASSPWALDSRNSPLHF
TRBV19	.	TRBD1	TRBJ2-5	TGTGCCAGTAGTATCCCCCGGGGACAGGGGATCCCAGAGACCCAGTACTTC	CASSIPRGQGIPETQYF
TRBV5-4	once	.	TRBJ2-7	TGTGCCAGCAGCTTGGCCCCGGTACAGCGGGCGTCCTACGAGCAGTACTTC	CASSLAPVQRASYEQYF
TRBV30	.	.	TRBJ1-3	TGTGCCTCTTCGGTTCTAAGAGGAAACACCATATATTTT	CASSVLRGNTIYF
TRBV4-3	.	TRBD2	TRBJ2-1	TGCGCCAGCAGCCAAGGACTAGCGGGGGGGCCCTACAATGAGCAGTTCTTC	CASSQGLAGGPYNEQFF
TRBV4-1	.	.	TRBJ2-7	TGCGCCAGCAGCCAGACCCCCGGACCTTGGAGCTCCTACGAGCAGTACTTC	CASSQTPGPWSSYEQYF
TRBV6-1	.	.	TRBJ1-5	TGTGCCAGCAGTGAAGTCGGGGGAGGCAGCAATCAGCCCCAGCATTTT	CASSEVGGGSNQPQHF
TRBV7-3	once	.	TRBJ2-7	TGTGCCAGCAGCTTATTGGGGCATGAGCAGTACTTC	CASSLLGHEQYF
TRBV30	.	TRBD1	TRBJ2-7	TGTGCCTGGAGTGGAGGGACAGGGAACGCCTACGAGCAGTACTTC	CAWSGGTGNAYEQYF
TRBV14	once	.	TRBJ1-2	TGTGCCAGCAGCCAAGTTGAGGGTGGCTATGGCTACACCTTC	CASSQVEGGYGYTF
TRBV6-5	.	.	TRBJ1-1	TGTGCCAGCAGGGCAGGGGCGGAAAGAACTGAAGCTTTCTTT	CASRAGAERTEAFF
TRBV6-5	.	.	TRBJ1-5	TGTGCCAGCAGTCCGCCAGGGTCGCGCAATCAGCCCCAGCATTTT	CASSPPGSRNQPQHF
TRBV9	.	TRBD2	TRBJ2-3	TGTGCCAGCAGCCTTATCGGGGCGGGGGGTATAGATACGCAGTATTTT	CASSLIGAGGIDTQYF
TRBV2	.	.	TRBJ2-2	TGTGCCAGCAGTGTACAGGGTTATAGCACCGGGGAGCTGTTTTTT	CASSVQGYSTGELFF
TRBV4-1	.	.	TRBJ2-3	TGCGCCAGCAGCCAAGATCCGGGGGCAGATACGCAGTATTTT	CASSQDPGADTQYF
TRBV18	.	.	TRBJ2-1	TGTGCCAGCTCACAGGGCCGGCGAAAGAATGAGCAGTTCTTC	CASSQGRRKNEQFF
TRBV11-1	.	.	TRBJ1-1	TGTGCCAGCAGGTGGGCCTCGAACACTGAAGCTTTCTTT	CASRWASNTEAFF
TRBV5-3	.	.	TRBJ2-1	TGTGCCTCCTCGGGTTGGGAGCAGTTCTTC	CASSGWEQFF
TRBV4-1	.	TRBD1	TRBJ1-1	TGCGCCAGCAGCCCGGCCGACAGGGGGGACACTGAAGCTTTCTTT	CASSPADRGDTEAFF
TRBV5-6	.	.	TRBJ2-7	TGTGCCAGCAGCTTGCTCGGGACACAAGATTACGAGCAGTACTTC	CASSLLGTQDYEQYF
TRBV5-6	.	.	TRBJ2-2	TGTGCCAGCAGCTTGGATCGACGAACCGGGGAGCTGTTTTTT	CASSLDRRTGELFF
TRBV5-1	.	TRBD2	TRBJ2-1	TGCGCCAGCAGCTTGGGGTCGGCGGGAGGGACGACGTACAATGAGCAGTTCTTC	CASSLGSAGGTTYNEQFF
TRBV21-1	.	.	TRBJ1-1	TGTGCCAGCAGCAAAGATGCGGGGAAGAACACTGAAGCTTTCTTT	CASSKDAGKNTEAFF